This entry is about one T cell receptor beta chain. The antigen remains unidentified. This sample was taken from a study of cytomegalovirus exposure and HLA in healthy donors. Study-level points and caveats: Follow-up analysis found HLA locus-dependent TCR association rates, highest for DRB1 and lowest for HLA-C.

The CDR3 consists of 14 residues. The V gene lost 8 bases and the J gene lost 7 bases, with 17 bases spanning the gap. Germline CDR1 reads MDHEN; CDR2 reads SYDVKM. Researchers ran the PCR with 60 Vbeta and 13 Jbeta primers. Generated by immunoSEQ multiplex PCR, the TCRdb table keeps only in-frame clones and is missing some. In the table there are about 64,000 clones, 85% to 90% of which are singletons. The sequenced sample consisted of PBMCs. This clonotype originated in a female donor in good health and CMV-seronegative. The chain employs TRBV28 and TRBJ1-4; D gene uncertain. CDR3 nucleotide sequence: TGTGCCAGCCATTCCCGAGGTCAAGGTGAAAAACTGTTTTTT. This sequence encodes CASHSRGQGEKLFF.